These 27 T cell receptor beta chains came from one sample sequenced in a study of STAT5B mutations in CD4+ large granular lymphocyte leukemia. Profiling relied on immunoSEQ multiplex PCR, and the TCRdb table lists in-frame clones only, not all of them. The table lists tens of thousands of clones, approximately 84% of them singletons. Sequenced: CD4+ T cells from blood buffy coats. The receptors were sampled from a human donor in good health.

The V and J genes are TRBV7-9 and TRBJ2-3; D is perhaps TRBD2 (5 bases). Deletions cut 5 bases from V and 0 bases from J, with 15 bases between. The CDR3 covers 16 residues. Per germline, CDR1 SEHNR and CDR2 FQNEAQ (reference sequence). Written as DNA, the CDR3 is TGTGCCAGCAGCGACTCGATCGGGGTTAGCACAGATACGCAGTATTTT. Its protein is CASSDSIGVSTDTQYF.

This clone was seen a handful of times. The chain joins TRBV29-1 to TRBJ1-2; D is unclear. The V end lost 5 bases, the J end lost 0 bases, and 13 bases lay between the germline ends. Germline assignment: CDR1 SQVTM and CDR2 ANQGSEA. The CDR3 spans 14 residues. The CDR3: CSVFASFPNYGYTF. The CDR3 region has the DNA TGCAGCGTTTTTGCGTCATTCCCTAACTATGGCTACACCTTC.

The rearrangement joins TRBV4-2 to TRBJ2-5; 11 bases are shared with TRBD2. The germline V gene has CDR1 LGHNA and CDR2 YNFKEQ. CDR3 length equals 16 residues. V trimming: 2 bases; J trimming: 5 bases; junction bases outside the gene matches: 7. This chain's CDR3 is CASSQTSGGSAETQYF. The CDR3 DNA follows: TGTGCCAGCAGCCAAACTAGCGGGGGCTCGGCGGAGACCCAGTACTTC.

The rearrangement joins TRBV5-1 to TRBJ2-7, with 9 bases aligning to TRBD1. Germline CDR1 reads SGHRS; CDR2 reads YFSETQ. The CDR3 covers 14 residues. With 4 bases clipped from V and 5 bases from J, the junction kept 7 bases outside the gene matches. CDR3 in DNA: TGCGCCAGCAGCCTTGGACAGGGGAGAGACGAGCAGTACTTC. It is translated as CASSLGQGRDEQYF.

This rearrangement joins TRBV5-6 to TRBJ2-1; D might be TRBD2 (6 bases). Germline CDR1 is SGHDT and CDR2 is YYEEEE. CDR3 length: 14 residues. Trimming stripped 4 bases from V and 4 bases from J, with 12 bases between. The chain's CDR3 is CASSEGDFYNEQFF. The CDR3 coding sequence is TGTGCCAGCAGCGAAGGGGACTTTTACAATGAGCAGTTCTTC.

The CDR3 nucleotides read TGTGCCTGGAGTGTACGGTGGGGCAATGAGCAGTTCTTC. This sequence encodes CAWSVRWGNEQFF. This chain joins TRBV30 and TRBJ2-1; the D is unclear. CDR1 is GTSNPN, CDR2 SVGIG, per germline (reference sequence). V was shortened by 0 bases and J by 6 bases, with 9 bases between the two germline ends. This CDR3 contains 13 residues.

The chain employs TRBV5-4 and TRBJ2-3; 7 nucleotides agree with TRBD1. CDR3 length: 15 residues. Germline CDR1 and CDR2: SGHNT and YYREEE (reference sequence). The junction had 7 bases not matched to a gene; V was cut back by 3 bases and J by 3 bases. The DNA for the CDR3 is TGTGCCAGCAGCTCAGGGGGTAGTCGGACAGATACGCAGTATTTT. Amino acid sequence: CASSSGGSRTDTQYF.

This chain links TRBV7-2 with TRBJ1-1; no firm D call. Germline V gene data show CDR1 as SGHTA and CDR2 as FQGNSA. The CDR3 sequence is 13 residues long. V dropped 0 bases and J dropped 6 bases, with 8 bases sitting between them. The CDR3 here is CASSLAARAEAFF. The CDR3 DNA reads TGTGCCAGCAGCTTAGCGGCTAGGGCTGAAGCTTTCTTT.

This chain uses TRBV30 with TRBJ1-5; possibly TRBD1 for D (6 bases). Germline V CDR1 and CDR2: GTSNPN, SVGIG (reference sequence). This CDR3 is built from 13 residues. The ends were cut back, 5 bases at V and 2 bases at J, with 10 bases in the middle. The CDR3 region has the DNA TGTGCCTGGTCGGGGGGCGGCAATCAGCCCCAGCATTTT. Translating it yields CAWSGGGNQPQHF.

The V and J genes are TRBV7-8 and TRBJ2-1, with 7 bases fitting TRBD1. Germline V lookup: CDR1 SGHVS, CDR2 FQNEAQ. Unmatched junction bases numbered 4, after V lost 5 bases and J lost 0 bases. CDR3 length: 15 residues. The CDR3 region has the DNA TGTGCCAGCAGCACGGACAGGAGCTCCTACAATGAGCAGTTCTTC. Encoded protein: CASSTDRSSYNEQFF.

The V and J genes are TRBV7-9 and TRBJ1-2, with D perhaps matching TRBD1 (5 bases). Germline assignment: CDR1 SEHNR and CDR2 FQNEAQ (reference sequence). The CDR3 runs to 13 residues. V lost 2 bases and J 9 bases, leaving 13 bases between the germline ends. The CDR3 sequence: CASSLYNEGSYTF. The CDR3 region has the DNA TGTGCCAGCAGCTTATATAATGAGGGGAGCTACACCTTC.

This clone was seen once. The gene calls are TRBV19 and TRBJ2-3; 7 bases agree with TRBD2. The CDR3 has 14 residues. CDR1 is LNHDA and CDR2 is SQIVND in the germline V gene (reference sequence). V lost 9 bases, J lost 3 bases, and 9 bases stayed unmatched. CDR3 residues: CASSPGLRTDTQYF. For the CDR3, the DNA is TGTGCCAGCTCTCCGGGACTACGGACAGATACGCAGTATTTT.

The gene calls are TRBV7-9 and TRBJ2-1; TRBD1 matches at 9 bases. Germline V CDR1 and CDR2: SEHNR, FQNEAQ (reference sequence). J gave up 2 bases and V 5 bases, and 7 bases lay outside the gene matches. This CDR3 is built from 16 residues. The DNA for the CDR3 is TGTGCCAGCAGCAAAACAGGGGGCTGGGCCTACAATGAGCAGTTCTTC. Residues: CASSKTGGWAYNEQFF.

The chain couples TRBV27 to TRBJ1-1; D perhaps matches TRBD1 (6 bases). The V end was cut by 5 bases, the J end by 11 bases, with 15 bases between. CDR3 length equals 12 residues. CDR1 and CDR2 from the germline V gene are MNHEY and SMNVEV (reference sequence). The CDR3 DNA sequence: TGTGCCAGCAGTAGCACGGGGGGCGCCGCTTTCTTT. This encodes CASSSTGGAAFF.

This clone occurred a few times. The CDR3 DNA is TGTGCCAGTAGTATCCAGCCCGGCCGGCTATACAATGAGCAGTTCTTC. Translation: CASSIQPGRLYNEQFF. The genes are TRBV19 and TRBJ2-1; no clear D gene. Germline-derived CDR1 and CDR2 are LNHDA and SQIVND (reference sequence). V shed 3 bases and J shed 4 bases, with 16 bases lying between them. This CDR3 has 16 residues.

This clone was seen a handful of times. CDR3 in DNA: TGTGCCAGCAAGGGGGAGGTGAACACTGAAGCTTTCTTT. This gives the protein CASKGEVNTEAFF. The V call is TRBV2, the J call TRBJ1-1; possible D gene TRBD1, 6 bases. This CDR3 is 13 amino acids long. In germline, CDR1 is SNHLY, CDR2 FYNNEI. Trimming stripped 7 bases from V and 0 bases from J, with 9 bases between.

This sequence joins TRBV5-6 and TRBJ1-2; possible D gene TRBD1, 5 bases. Germline assignment: CDR1 SGHDT and CDR2 YYEEEE. The CDR3 contains 15 residues. V shed 0 bases and J shed 1 base, with 10 bases lying between them. The CDR3 is CASSLGGAHNYGYTF. The CDR3 bases are TGTGCCAGCAGCTTGGGAGGGGCGCATAACTATGGCTACACCTTC.

The chain employs TRBV6-1 and TRBJ2-5; 12 bases align to TRBD2. Losses at the gene ends were 7 bases for V and 6 bases for J; bases not matched to a gene: 9. The CDR3 has 15 amino acids. The germline V gene encodes CDR1 MNHNS and CDR2 SASEGT. CDR3 loop: CASTSSGGVRKTQYF. The DNA of the CDR3 is TGTGCCAGCACCTCTAGCGGGGGGGTTCGAAAGACCCAGTACTTC.

CDR3 residues: CASSQEGGTGTYEQYF. The CDR3 DNA reads as TGTGCCAGCAGCCAAGAAGGGGGCACGGGGACCTACGAGCAGTACTTC. V and J are TRBV4-2 and TRBJ2-7; 7 bases are a match to TRBD1. This CDR3 has 16 residues. Trimming cost V 0 bases and J 2 bases; bases outside gene matches: 7. Germline CDR1 and CDR2: LGHNA and YNFKEQ.

The rearrangement joins TRBV27 to TRBJ1-5, with D unclear. CDR3 length equals 14 residues. Germline CDR1 and CDR2: MNHEY and SMNVEV (reference sequence). V was shortened by 5 bases and J by 3 bases, with 11 bases between the two germline ends. This CDR3 is CASSPQTSNQPQHF. The CDR3 DNA sequence: TGTGCCAGCAGTCCCCAAACTTCCAATCAGCCCCAGCATTTT.

The chain is built from TRBV5-4 and TRBJ2-7; 8 bases are shared with TRBD1. The CDR3 is 13 residues long. Trimming took 4 bases from V and 7 from J; bases not matched to a gene: 7. Germline values: CDR1 SGHNT, CDR2 YYREEE (reference sequence). CDR3 protein: CASSTQGAGEQYF. The CDR3 nucleotides read TGTGCCAGCAGCACCCAGGGGGCGGGTGAGCAGTACTTC. Looking up the rest from reference TRBV5-4 and TRBJ2-7 gives the full variable domain: ETGVTQSPTHLIKTRGQQVTLRCSSQSGHNTVSWYQQALGQGPQFIFQYYREEENGRGNFPPRFSGLQFPNYSSELNVNALELDDSALYLCASSTQGAGEQYFGPGTRLTVT.

This clone was detected once. This chain uses TRBV29-1 with TRBJ1-5, with D tentatively TRBD1 (6 bases). The germline V gene has CDR1 SQVTM and CDR2 ANQGSEA. This CDR3 comprises 15 residues. The V and J ends lost 5 bases and 2 bases respectively, with 16 bases between them. The CDR3 bases are TGCAGCGTTACAACAGGGAGAGTTGGCAATCAGCCCCAGCATTTT. Protein: CSVTTGRVGNQPQHF.

The V and J genes are TRBV10-1 and TRBJ1-2; D remains ambiguous. Trimming took 7 bases from V and 4 from J, leaving 13 bases between them. The CDR3 loop spans 13 amino acids. The germline gives CDR1 WNHNN, CDR2 SYGVQD (reference sequence). This CDR3 is CASTRLGGYGYTF. Here the CDR3 DNA reads TGCGCCAGCACCAGATTGGGAGGCTATGGCTACACCTTC.

The V call is TRBV19, the J call TRBJ1-1; no firm D call. CDR3 length: 14 residues. The germline V and J ends were trimmed by 5 bases and 3 bases, with 13 bases remaining between them. Germline values: CDR1 LNHDA, CDR2 SQIVND (reference sequence). CDR3 in amino acids: CASSALLRDTEAFF. DNA of the CDR3: TGTGCCAGTAGTGCTCTCCTCCGGGACACTGAAGCTTTCTTT.

The chain combines TRBV30 with TRBJ2-7, with D perhaps matching TRBD1 (6 bases). The CDR3 runs to 12 residues. Germline CDR1 GTSNPN, CDR2 SVGIG (reference sequence). Trimming cost V 4 bases and J 1 base, with 8 bases left between them. The CDR3 is CAWNRGSYEQYF. The CDR3 DNA is TGTGCCTGGAATAGGGGGTCCTACGAGCAGTACTTC.

The chain uses TRBV6-1 and TRBJ1-1; 9 bases are a match to TRBD1. Per germline, CDR1 MNHNS and CDR2 SASEGT. CDR3 length: 18 amino acids. V was clipped by 2 bases and J by 0 bases; unmatched bases: 10. The CDR3: CASSEPETGGLMNTEAFF. CDR3 bases: TGTGCCAGCAGTGAACCCGAGACAGGGGGGCTAATGAACACTGAAGCTTTCTTT.

This chain joins TRBV4-1 and TRBJ2-3, with D perhaps assigned TRBD1 or TRBD2 (5 bases each). Germline CDR1 is MGHRA and CDR2 is YSYEKL. Trimming stripped 4 bases from V and 2 bases from J, with 10 bases between. The CDR3 loop spans 14 amino acids. In DNA, the CDR3 is TGCGCCAGCAGCCCAGGGACCTACACAGATACGCAGTATTTT. Translated: CASSPGTYTDTQYF.